The next 9 T cell receptor beta chains were all read from a single sample in a study of T cell responses to AZD1222 COVID-19 vaccine. Clones were read by immunoSEQ multiplex PCR, and TCRdb kept only the in-frame ones, dropping some. The profile shows tens of thousands of clones, around 87% of them singletons. Here the sequenced sample was peripheral blood, taken on day 0 of AZD1222 vaccination. The receptors derive from an adult in good health.

This chain uses TRBV15 with TRBJ2-3; unclear D gene. Germline-derived CDR1 and CDR2 are LNHNV and YYDKDF (reference sequence). V was clipped by 5 bases and J by 4 bases, with 10 bases between them. The CDR3 has 13 amino acids. CDR3: CATSRASSDTQYF. The CDR3 DNA sequence: TGTGCCACCAGCCGGGCGAGTTCAGATACGCAGTATTTT.

The rearrangement uses TRBV19 and TRBJ1-1; tentative D call: TRBD1 (5 bases). Germline values: CDR1 LNHDA, CDR2 SQIVND (reference sequence). The V and J ends lost 0 bases and 1 base respectively, with 15 bases between them. The CDR3 has 17 amino acids. The CDR3 region has the DNA TGTGCCAGTAGTATAGATCGGGTAAGGGGCCCGAACACTGAAGCTTTCTTT. Residues: CASSIDRVRGPNTEAFF.

This clone has a single count. V gene TRBV5-1 combines with J gene TRBJ2-1; D is possibly TRBD2 (5 bases). Germline assignment: CDR1 SGHRS and CDR2 YFSETQ. V was trimmed by 4 bases and J by 0 bases, leaving 11 bases between them. There are 15 residues in the CDR3. CDR3 nucleotide sequence: TGCGCCAGCAGCGTCGGACTGAGCTCCTACAATGAGCAGTTCTTC. It specifies CASSVGLSSYNEQFF.

The chain couples TRBV6-2 or TRBV6-3 to TRBJ1-2, with D possibly matching TRBD1 (5 bases). V lost 4 bases to trimming and J lost 1 base, with 7 bases between them. This CDR3 comprises 13 residues. Germline V CDR1 and CDR2: MNHEY, SVGEGT. The CDR3: CASSLDSNYGYTF. The CDR3 nucleotides read TGTGCCAGCAGTTTAGACAGTAACTATGGCTACACCTTC.

This chain uses TRBV10-3 with TRBJ2-5; 10 positions match TRBD2. Trimming cost V 0 bases and J 7 bases; bases outside gene matches: 2. The V gene's germline CDR1 is ENHRY and CDR2 SYGVKD. The CDR3 runs to 14 residues. The CDR3 reads CAISESRLAGTQYF. CDR3 sequence (DNA): TGTGCCATCAGTGAGTCGAGACTAGCGGGGACCCAGTACTTC.

This CDR3 is CASSIQSRGHYEQYF. The CDR3 nucleotides are TGTGCCAGTAGTATACAAAGCCGGGGACACTACGAGCAGTACTTC. The chain combines TRBV19 with TRBJ2-7; tentatively, D is TRBD1 (6 bases). Germline CDR1 and CDR2: LNHDA and SQIVND (reference sequence). V was clipped by 2 bases and J by 3 bases, with 14 bases between them. This CDR3 contains 15 residues.

The chain combines TRBV7-9 with TRBJ2-1, with TRBD2 identical over 14 bases. The junction had 2 bases not matched to a gene; V was cut back by 5 bases and J by 5 bases. Germline CDR1 reads SEHNR; CDR2 reads FQNEAQ (reference sequence). The CDR3 totals 15 residues. The CDR3 nucleotides read TGTGCCAGCAGCCGACTAGCGGGAGGGCACAATGAGCAGTTCTTC. Encoded protein: CASSRLAGGHNEQFF.

This chain joins TRBV30 and TRBJ2-2; D remains unclear. The CDR3 extends over 12 amino acids. With 4 bases removed from V and 1 base from J, the gap between germline ends came to 4 bases. CDR1 and CDR2 (germline): GTSNPN, SVGIG (reference sequence). CDR3 in DNA: TGTGCCTGGACAGAGAACACCGGGGAGCTGTTTTTT. Amino acid sequence: CAWTENTGELFF.

The V and J genes are TRBV6-5 and TRBJ2-7, with 9 bases that match TRBD1. J lost 5 bases, V lost 4 bases, and 6 bases had no gene match. CDR1 is MNHEY, CDR2 SVGAGI, per germline. The CDR3 runs to 14 residues. The CDR3 sequence is CASSWGQGGDEQYF. As DNA, the CDR3 is TGTGCCAGCAGTTGGGGACAGGGTGGGGACGAGCAGTACTTC.